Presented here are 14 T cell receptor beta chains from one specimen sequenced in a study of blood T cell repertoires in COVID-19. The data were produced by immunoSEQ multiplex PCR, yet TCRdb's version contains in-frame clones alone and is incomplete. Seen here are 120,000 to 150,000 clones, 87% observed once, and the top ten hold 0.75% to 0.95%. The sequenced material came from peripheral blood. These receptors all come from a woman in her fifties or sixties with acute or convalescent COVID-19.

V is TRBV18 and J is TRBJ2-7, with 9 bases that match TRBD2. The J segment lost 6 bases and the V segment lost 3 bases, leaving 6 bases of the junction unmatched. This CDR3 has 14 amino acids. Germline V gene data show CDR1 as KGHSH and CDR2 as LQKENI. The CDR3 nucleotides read TGTGCCAGCTCACCGAGCGGGAGGCCCCTCGAGCAGTACTTC. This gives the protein CASSPSGRPLEQYF.

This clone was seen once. This CDR3 reads CASSFGWRQTPYEQYF. The DNA for the CDR3 is TGTGCCAGCAGCTTTGGGTGGCGACAAACACCTTACGAGCAGTACTTC. V gene TRBV7-9 combines with J gene TRBJ2-7; no clear D. In germline, CDR1 is SEHNR, CDR2 FQNEAQ (reference sequence). The CDR3 contains 16 residues. V lost 3 bases and J lost 4, with 19 bases in between.

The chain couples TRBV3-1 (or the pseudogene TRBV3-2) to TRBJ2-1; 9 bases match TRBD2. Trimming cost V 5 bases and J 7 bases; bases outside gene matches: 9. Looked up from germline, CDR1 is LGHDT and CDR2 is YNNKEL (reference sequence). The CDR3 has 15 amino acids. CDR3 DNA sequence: TGTGCCAGCAGCTTTAGGCTAGCGGGAAGGAATGAGCAGTTCTTC. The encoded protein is CASSFRLAGRNEQFF.

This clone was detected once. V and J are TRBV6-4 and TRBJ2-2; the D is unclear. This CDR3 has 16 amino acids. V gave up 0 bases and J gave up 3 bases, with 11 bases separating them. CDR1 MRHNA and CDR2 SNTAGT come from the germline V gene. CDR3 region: CASSDSLTSDTGELFF. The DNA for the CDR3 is TGTGCCAGCAGTGACTCGCTGACTTCAGACACCGGGGAGCTGTTTTTT.

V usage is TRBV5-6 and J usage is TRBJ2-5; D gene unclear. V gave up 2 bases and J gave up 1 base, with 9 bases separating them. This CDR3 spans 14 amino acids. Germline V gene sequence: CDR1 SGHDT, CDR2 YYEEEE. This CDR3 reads CASSFGSTQETQYF. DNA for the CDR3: TGTGCCAGCAGCTTCGGGTCTACCCAAGAGACCCAGTACTTC.

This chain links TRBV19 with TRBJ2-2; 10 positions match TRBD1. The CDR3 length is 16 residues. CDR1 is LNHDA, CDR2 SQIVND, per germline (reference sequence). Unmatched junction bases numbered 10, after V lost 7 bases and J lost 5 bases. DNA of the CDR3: TGTGCCAGTAATACACCAAGGACAGGGGGTACCGGGGAGCTGTTTTTT. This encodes CASNTPRTGGTGELFF.

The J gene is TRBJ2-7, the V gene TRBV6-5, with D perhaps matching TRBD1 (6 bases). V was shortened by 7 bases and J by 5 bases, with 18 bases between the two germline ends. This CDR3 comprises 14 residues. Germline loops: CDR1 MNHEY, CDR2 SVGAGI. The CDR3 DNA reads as TGTGCCAGCACTATGACAGGCCGTAGGGACGAGCAGTACTTC. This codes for CASTMTGRRDEQYF.

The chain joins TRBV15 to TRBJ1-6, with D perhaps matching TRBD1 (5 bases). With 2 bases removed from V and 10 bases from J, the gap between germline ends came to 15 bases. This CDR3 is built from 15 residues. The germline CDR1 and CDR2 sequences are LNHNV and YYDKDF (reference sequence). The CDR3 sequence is CATSRLSPGQSPLHF. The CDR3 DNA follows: TGTGCCACCAGCAGACTATCTCCAGGGCAGTCACCCCTCCACTTT.

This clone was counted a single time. CDR3 in amino acids: CASSVGTSGIDEQFF. CDR3 bases: TGTGCCAGCAGCGTCGGGACTAGCGGGATCGATGAGCAGTTCTTC. This sequence joins TRBV9 and TRBJ2-1; 13 bases agree with TRBD2. The CDR3 length is 15 residues. The junction had 4 bases not matched to a gene; V was cut back by 2 bases and J by 8 bases. Germline loops: CDR1 SGDLS, CDR2 YYNGEE.

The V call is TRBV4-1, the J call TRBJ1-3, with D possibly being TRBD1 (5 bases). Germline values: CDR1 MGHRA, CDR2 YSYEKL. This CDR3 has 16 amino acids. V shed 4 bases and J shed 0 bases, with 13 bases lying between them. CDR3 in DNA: TGCGCCAGCAGCCCAGATCAGGGCGGCTCTGGAAACACCATATATTTT. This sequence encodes CASSPDQGGSGNTIYF.

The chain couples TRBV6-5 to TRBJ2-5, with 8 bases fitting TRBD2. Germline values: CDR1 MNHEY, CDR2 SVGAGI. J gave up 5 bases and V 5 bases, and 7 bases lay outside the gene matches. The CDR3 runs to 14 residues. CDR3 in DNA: TGTGCCAGCAGTCGAAGCCCGGGGGGGGAGACCCAGTACTTC. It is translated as CASSRSPGGETQYF.

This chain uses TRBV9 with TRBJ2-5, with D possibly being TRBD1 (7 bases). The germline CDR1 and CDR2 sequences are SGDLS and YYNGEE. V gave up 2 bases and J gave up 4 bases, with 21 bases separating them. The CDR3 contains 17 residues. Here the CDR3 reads CASSVFSQGGNAETQYF. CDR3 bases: TGTGCCAGCAGCGTGTTTTCCCAGGGGGGAAATGCAGAGACCCAGTACTTC.

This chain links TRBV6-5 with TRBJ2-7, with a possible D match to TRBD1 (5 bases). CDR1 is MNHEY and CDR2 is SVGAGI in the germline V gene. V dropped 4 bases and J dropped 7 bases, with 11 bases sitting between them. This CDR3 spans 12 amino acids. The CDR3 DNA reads TGTGCCAGCAGTTCCAGGGTTGGAGAGCAGTACTTC. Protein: CASSSRVGEQYF.

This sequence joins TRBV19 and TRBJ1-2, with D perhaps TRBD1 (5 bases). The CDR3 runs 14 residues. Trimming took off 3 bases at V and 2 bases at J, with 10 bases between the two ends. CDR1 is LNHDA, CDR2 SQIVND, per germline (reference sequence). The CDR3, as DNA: TGTGCCAGTAGTATCGGGGGACCAAACTATGGCTACACCTTC. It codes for CASSIGGPNYGYTF.